A selection of T cell receptor beta chains follows, all from one sample in a study of CD8 T cells in Susac syndrome. TCRdb itself ran the immunoSEQ multiplex PCR reads through MiXCR, one entry per CDR3 protein. The sample includes 100,000 to 150,000 distinct CDR3 sequences, over 85% of them seen just once. The material sequenced was CD4+ T cells from PBMCs. Every receptor here comes from a human donor in good health. The conserved cysteine and the conserved F or W are not part of the CDR3 here. Each record gives: V gene, J gene, CDR3 protein.

>TRBV20-1|TRBJ2-1
SARDNEGGLWDDEQF
>TRBV29-1|TRBJ2-7
SVTGGFGYEQY
>TRBV6-4|TRBJ2-1
ASSESVAGGPRLNEQF
>TRBV9|TRBJ2-5
ASSETWDRVGETQY
>TRBV29-1|TRBJ1-2
SAGETQGYT
>TRBV6-5|TRBJ1-1
ASRTGESAEAF
>TRBV6-1|TRBJ2-1
ASRGWDRSSYNEQF
>TRBV4-1|TRBJ2-3
ASSQVGGRLDTQY
>TRBV7-2|TRBJ2-7
ASSLSGTSGLYSYEQY
>TRBV30|TRBJ2-1
AWREQGAKYPF
>TRBV5-1|TRBJ2-7
ASSRQNYEQY
>TRBV9|TRBJ2-7
ASSPSTGTYEQY
>TRBV6-2/TRBV6-3|TRBJ2-5
ASTRQGGETQY
>TRBV7-6|TRBJ1-1
ASSLALRGGLNTEAF
>TRBV3-1|TRBJ2-5
ASSQDWGSAETQY
>TRBV20-1|TRBJ2-1
SAPARGLAGGAGNEQF
>TRBV18|TRBJ1-2
ASSPPVGQNYGYT
>TRBV5-1|TRBJ2-3
ASSGVAGGTDTQY
>TRBV20-1|TRBJ2-5
SAGGRGQRETQY
>TRBV7-8|TRBJ2-7
ASSSDRGAEQY
>TRBV7-2|TRBJ2-5
ASSLWTAPQETQY
>TRBV18|TRBJ2-3
ASSPFWDLTDTQY
>TRBV5-1|TRBJ1-1
ASSQGGITEAF
>TRBV11-2|TRBJ2-2
ASSHGRTNTGELF
>TRBV7-2|TRBJ1-5
ASSPRQYSNQPQH
>TRBV9|TRBJ1-1
ASSVSLGTEAF
>TRBV20-1|TRBJ2-7
SAMEGVSSYEQY
>TRBV7-2|TRBJ1-4
ASSRQIYEKLF
>TRBV7-9|TRBJ2-3
ASSRWTSGSLGDTQY
>TRBV7-9|TRBJ1-2
ASSLEGLGYT
>TRBV5-6|TRBJ2-2
ASSLVPGRTGELF
>TRBV29-1|TRBJ2-1
SVQRAIVERNEQF
>TRBV7-9|TRBJ2-1
ASRATPGLAYNEQF
>TRBV20-1|TRBJ1-4
SARGHSPDKLF
>TRBV20-1|TRBJ2-7
SASLSGRRYEQY
>TRBV7-2|TRBJ2-3
ASSLGLAGLTDTQY
>TRBV27|TRBJ1-3
ASSYGTLSGNTIY
>TRBV29-1|TRBJ2-2
SVGRDRGAGELF
>TRBV4-3|TRBJ2-3
ASSLGENADTQY
>TRBV5-6|TRBJ1-2
ASSKGDSYYGYT
>TRBV7-2|TRBJ2-5
ASGRGDLKETQY
>TRBV12-3/TRBV12-4|TRBJ2-7
ASSLRDKGYEQY